The 16 T cell receptor beta chains reported below all come from one sample, sequenced in a study of cytomegalovirus exposure and HLA in healthy donors. The PCR ran on 60 Vbeta and 13 Jbeta primers. Assay: immunoSEQ multiplex PCR; the TCRdb copy retains only in-frame clones and omits some. The table lists some 48,000 clones. Sequences were obtained from PBMCs. Source of these receptors: a male donor in good health and CMV-seropositive.

This chain joins TRBV10-3 and TRBJ2-2, with D possibly TRBD2 on 6 matching bases. Germline lookup yields CDR1 ENHRY and CDR2 SYGVKD. The CDR3 contains 15 residues. The V gene lost 3 bases and the J gene lost 0 bases, with 8 bases spanning the gap. This CDR3 reads CAISEAGPNTGELFF. The DNA for the CDR3 is TGTGCCATCAGTGAAGCGGGCCCGAACACCGGGGAGCTGTTTTTT.

The V call is TRBV28, the J call TRBJ2-2; 10 nucleotides align to TRBD2. Per germline, CDR1 MDHEN and CDR2 SYDVKM. With 5 bases clipped from V and 8 bases from J, the junction kept 5 bases outside the gene matches. The CDR3 contains 14 residues. The CDR3 region has the DNA TGTGCCAGCAGTATAGCGGGGGGCGGAGGGGAGCTGTTTTTT. It translates to CASSIAGGGGELFF.

This chain links TRBV7-2 with TRBJ1-3; possible D gene TRBD1, 5 bases. The CDR3 loop spans 15 amino acids. V gave up 5 bases and J gave up 1 base, with 12 bases separating them. Per the germline V gene, CDR1 is SGHTA and CDR2 is FQGNSA. The CDR3: CASSPSPGSGNTIYF. DNA for the CDR3: TGTGCCAGCAGCCCAAGCCCAGGGTCTGGAAACACCATATATTTT.

This chain connects TRBV2 to TRBJ2-3; 9 bases match TRBD2. Germline V gives CDR1 SNHLY, CDR2 FYNNEI. With 0 bases clipped from V and 6 bases from J, the junction kept 4 bases outside the gene matches. The CDR3 covers 15 residues. The CDR3 region is CASSEASRGGDTQYF. The CDR3 DNA follows: TGTGCCAGCAGTGAAGCGTCGCGGGGGGGCGATACGCAGTATTTT.

The chain recombines TRBV6-5 with TRBJ2-4; possible D gene TRBD2, 5 bases. The CDR3 is made up of 13 amino acids. V was clipped by 5 bases and J by 2 bases, with 7 bases between them. Germline CDR1 is MNHEY and CDR2 is SVGAGI. CDR3 protein: CASSTGTKNIQYF. The CDR3 DNA reads TGTGCCAGCAGTACCGGGACCAAAAACATTCAGTACTTC.

The chain recombines TRBV6-5 with TRBJ2-7, with a weak D call TRBD2 (5 bases). The CDR3 is made up of 15 amino acids. Trimming took off 5 bases at V and 2 bases at J, with 16 bases between the two ends. Germline assignment: CDR1 MNHEY and CDR2 SVGAGI. CDR3 coding DNA: TGTGCCAGCAGTACGGGCGGTCGGGGTGCCTACGAGCAGTACTTC. Translating it yields CASSTGGRGAYEQYF.

The V gene is TRBV11-2, the J gene TRBJ1-1; no reliable D call. Germline values: CDR1 SGHAT, CDR2 FQNNGV. This CDR3 is built from 14 residues. With 3 bases removed from V and 7 bases from J, the gap between germline ends came to 15 bases. CDR3 sequence reads: CASSFDNRGDEAFF. The CDR3 DNA is TGTGCCAGCAGCTTTGACAACCGGGGTGATGAAGCTTTCTTT.

The chain couples TRBV7-9 to TRBJ2-6; maybe TRBD2 (7 bases). In germline, CDR1 is SEHNR, CDR2 FQNEAQ (reference sequence). Trimming took off 5 bases at V and 1 base at J, with 12 bases between the two ends. The CDR3 loop spans 16 amino acids. The CDR3 here is CASSKGGESGANVLTF. The DNA of the CDR3 is TGTGCCAGCAGCAAAGGGGGGGAATCTGGGGCCAACGTCCTGACTTTC.

The rearrangement uses TRBV7-2 and TRBJ1-2, with no clear D. The CDR3 length is 13 residues. The V gene's germline CDR1 is SGHTA and CDR2 FQGNSA. V was clipped by 1 base and J by 3 bases, with 6 bases between them. CDR3 sequence reads: CASSLGQDYGYTF. CDR3 DNA sequence: TGTGCCAGCAGCTTAGGGCAGGACTATGGCTACACCTTC.

The V and J genes are TRBV19 and TRBJ1-5; TRBD1 might be the D (6 bases). The CDR3 is 16 amino acids. Trimming took off 1 base at V and 6 bases at J, with 16 bases between the two ends. Germline CDR1 is LNHDA and CDR2 is SQIVND (reference sequence). CDR3 region: CASSIVQGTVGQPQHF. In DNA form, the CDR3 reads TGTGCCAGTAGTATAGTGCAGGGGACCGTGGGTCAGCCCCAGCATTTT.

The rearrangement joins TRBV19 to TRBJ2-7, with D tentatively TRBD1 (5 bases). The V gene's germline CDR1 is LNHDA and CDR2 SQIVND (reference sequence). V lost 1 base to trimming and J lost 4 bases, with 11 bases between them. The CDR3 is 14 amino acids. CDR3 amino acids: CASSIGTGPYEQYF. The CDR3 nucleotides are TGTGCCAGTAGTATAGGAACAGGACCATACGAGCAGTACTTC. Together with reference TRBV19 and TRBJ2-7, the CDR3 gives the full variable domain: DGGITQSPKYLFRKEGQNVTLSCEQNLNHDAMYWYRQDPGQGLRLIYYSQIVNDFQKGDIAEGYSVSREKKESFPLTVTSAQKNPTAFYLCASSIGTGPYEQYFGPGTRLTVT.

The chain joins TRBV29-1 to TRBJ1-5, with a tentative D call TRBD1 (5 bases). CDR1 SQVTM and CDR2 ANQGSEA come from the germline V gene. V was cut by 7 bases and J by 9 bases, with 19 bases left in between. The CDR3 contains 13 residues. The CDR3 region has the DNA TGCAGCGCCCGGGCGGGAATACAGGCGCCCCAGCATTTT. Its protein is CSARAGIQAPQHF. The complete variable domain, with remaining parts taken from reference TRBV29-1 and TRBJ1-5, reads SAVISQKPSRDICQRGTSLTIQCQVDSQVTMMFWYRQQPGQSLTLIATANQGSEATYESGFVIDKFPISRPNLTFSTLTVSNMSPEDSSIYLCSARAGIQAPQHFGDGTRLSIL.

This chain connects TRBV6-5 to TRBJ1-2; weak D call: TRBD1 (5 bases). The germline V and J ends were trimmed by 6 bases and 4 bases, with 12 bases remaining between them. The length of the CDR3 is 13 residues. Germline assignment: CDR1 MNHEY and CDR2 SVGAGI. The CDR3 coding sequence is TGTGCCAGCAGGCAACAGGTTTCCTATGGCTACACCTTC. This sequence encodes CASRQQVSYGYTF.

V and J are TRBV6-5 and TRBJ2-3, with a weak D call TRBD2 (5 bases). V gave up 2 bases and J gave up 4 bases, with 10 bases separating them. The germline gives CDR1 MNHEY, CDR2 SVGAGI. This CDR3 contains 14 residues. CDR3 sequence: CASSYRDYPDTQYF. In nucleotides, the CDR3 is TGTGCCAGCAGTTACCGAGACTATCCAGATACGCAGTATTTT.

This chain links TRBV4-3 with TRBJ2-7, with 12 bases matching TRBD2. There are 17 residues in the CDR3. Trimming removed 1 base from V and 3 bases from J; junction bases left unmatched: 7. Germline CDR1 is LGHNA and CDR2 is YSLEER. This CDR3 is CASSQVASGGEGYEQYF. The CDR3 DNA reads as TGCGCCAGCAGCCAAGTGGCTAGCGGGGGGGAGGGCTACGAGCAGTACTTC.

Note on this clone: Other DNA sequences in the sample encode the same CDR3. The chain joins TRBV5-1 to TRBJ1-5; no reliable D call. This CDR3 comprises 13 residues. Trimming removed 2 bases at V and 6 bases at J, with 9 bases between. The germline V gene has CDR1 SGHRS and CDR2 YFSETQ. The CDR3 DNA follows: TGCGCCAGCAGCTTAGCAGGAGGTCAGCCCCAGCATTTT. It encodes CASSLAGGQPQHF.